This is a list of T cell receptor beta chains from one sample in a study of cytomegalovirus exposure and HLA in healthy donors. Produced via immunoSEQ multiplex PCR; TCRdb's table is partial and in-frame only. This table has approximately 120,000 clones, approximately 91% appearing once. Source material: PBMCs. These receptors were obtained from a woman aged 18-30 years in good health and CMV-seronegative. Each CDR3 is given without its conserved first and last residue. Size is omitted from some rows. Given values are once, few, many or a class for expanded clones.

CDR3 protein: ASSQERGGPTDTQY
clone size: .
J gene: TRBJ2-3
V gene: TRBV4-1

CDR3 protein: ASSDSGTGYNEQF
clone size: .
J gene: TRBJ2-1
V gene: TRBV6-4

CDR3 protein: ASSGGRGAGNEQF
clone size: .
J gene: TRBJ2-1
V gene: TRBV2

CDR3 protein: ASSLTSGTSDTQY
clone size: .
J gene: TRBJ2-3
V gene: TRBV5-5

CDR3 protein: ASSQDLAGGPYTYEQY
clone size: .
J gene: TRBJ2-7
V gene: TRBV4-1

CDR3 protein: ASSFGGSETQY
clone size: once
J gene: TRBJ2-5
V gene: TRBV7-6

CDR3 protein: ASSPFERGRWWGLF
clone size: .
J gene: TRBJ1-4
V gene: TRBV2

CDR3 protein: ASTTSGGSYNEQF
clone size: .
J gene: TRBJ2-1
V gene: TRBV9

CDR3 protein: ASSQDSGREYNEQF
clone size: .
J gene: TRBJ2-1
V gene: TRBV4-2

CDR3 protein: ASSPPTGQGIYNEQF
clone size: .
J gene: TRBJ2-1
V gene: TRBV14

CDR3 protein: ASSFTSGGNEQF
clone size: .
J gene: TRBJ2-1
V gene: TRBV7-2

CDR3 protein: ASSQDSSGGYYNEQF
clone size: .
J gene: TRBJ2-1
V gene: TRBV4-3

CDR3 protein: ASSYSSGVAGAF
clone size: .
J gene: TRBJ1-1
V gene: TRBV6-5

CDR3 protein: ASSLTSDAQY
clone size: .
J gene: TRBJ2-3
V gene: TRBV7-9

CDR3 protein: ASSVGQGADGYT
clone size: .
J gene: TRBJ1-2
V gene: TRBV9

CDR3 protein: ASSQGAQNYGYT
clone size: .
J gene: TRBJ1-2
V gene: TRBV4-3

CDR3 protein: ATSRDRRAPLEQY
clone size: .
J gene: TRBJ2-7
V gene: TRBV15

CDR3 protein: ASRWRGEGQPQH
clone size: few
J gene: TRBJ1-5
V gene: TRBV6-1

CDR3 protein: ASSQDRSDTDTGELF
clone size: few
J gene: TRBJ2-2
V gene: TRBV4-2

CDR3 protein: ASSQNRYGYT
clone size: few
J gene: TRBJ1-2
V gene: TRBV2

CDR3 protein: AWMGHPYNEQF
clone size: once
J gene: TRBJ2-1
V gene: TRBV30

CDR3 protein: ASSQGWNQPQH
clone size: .
J gene: TRBJ1-5
V gene: TRBV6-5